These 3 T cell receptor beta chains originate from one sample sequenced in a study of CD8+CD57+ T cells in acquired aplastic anemia. Profiling that covered TCR beta VDJ and CDR3 relied on genomic DNA as its template. One entry per CDR3 protein results from TCRdb running MiXCR on the reads. The sample lists around 180,000 distinct CDR3 sequences, 55% to 75% occurring once. Sample: sorted CD4+, CD8+, or CD8+CD57+ T cells (not recorded which) from PBMCs. The receptor set was obtained from a human donor in good health.

The V and J genes are TRBV20-1 and TRBJ2-7, with D unresolved. The length of the CDR3 is 14 residues. CDR1 DFQATT and CDR2 SNEGSKA come from the germline V gene (reference sequence). Trimming left V 3 bases short and J 3 bases short, with 15 bases between. CDR3 bases: TGCAGTGCTAGCGTCGAGATCTCGGGCTACGAGCAGTACTTC. Its protein product is CSASVEISGYEQYF.

This clonotype has a count of ten or more. The gene calls are TRBV5-6 and TRBJ1-1; D uncertain. The CDR3 covers 14 residues. Germline CDR1 and CDR2: SGHDT and YYEEEE. Trimming stripped 0 bases from V and 1 base from J, with 7 bases between. The CDR3 loop reads CASSLDQANTEAFF. The CDR3 DNA is TGTGCCAGCAGCTTGGACCAGGCGAACACTGAAGCTTTCTTT.

The gene calls are TRBV15 and TRBJ2-1, with 11 bases that match TRBD2. From germline, CDR1 is LNHNV and CDR2 YYDKDF (reference sequence). The CDR3 is 20 amino acids. V trimming: 0 bases; J trimming: 9 bases; junction bases outside the gene matches: 19. CDR3 residues: CATSREATLGLAGPSGEQFF. In nucleotides, the CDR3 is TGTGCCACCAGCAGAGAAGCCACCTTAGGACTAGCGGGCCCATCGGGTGAGCAGTTCTTC.